This T cell receptor beta chain appears in the sequencing data of a study of cytomegalovirus exposure and HLA in healthy donors. Study-wide findings and caveats: Later, an analysis showed that TCR beta chains associated with HLA were more clonally expanded than others that were equally common. More than 150 TCR beta chains were listed as cytomegalovirus-associated.

PCR used 60 Vbeta primers and 13 Jbeta primers. The repertoire was sequenced with immunoSEQ multiplex PCR; TCRdb's copy has only in-frame clones and lacks some. The table lists 200,000 to 300,000 clones, roughly 87% of them singletons. V lost 2 bases to trimming and J lost 3 bases, with 12 bases between them. This CDR3 is built from 14 residues. CDR1 is GTSNPN and CDR2 is SVGIG in the germline V gene (reference sequence). Turning to this clone: Its specificity is unknown.

Samples came from healthy bone marrow donors. While unrecorded immune exposures were likely, the donors were nominally healthy when sampled. Sequenced material: PBMCs. This TCR was recovered from a woman aged 40 to 55 in good health and CMV-seropositive. This chain connects TRBV30 to TRBJ2-3; TRBD2 might be the D (5 bases). CDR3: CAWSPGLETDTQYF. Written as DNA, the CDR3 is TGTGCCTGGAGTCCTGGACTGGAAACAGATACGCAGTATTTT.